This T cell receptor (beta chain) was sequenced for a study of beta chain features in type 1 diabetes. Study results and limitations: Patients' naive, central memory and Treg TCRB repertoires seemed closer to one another than those of healthy donors. Cells that show high TCR expression could be over-represented by cDNA sequencing. PCR may have favored shorter templates equally in patients and controls.

This CDR3 contains 15 residues. After removal of 6 bases from V and 6 bases from J, the junction contained 14 bases not matched to a gene. In germline, CDR1 is MDHEN, CDR2 SYDVKM. What was sequenced were expressed TCRB transcripts, since all of the isolated RNA had been reverse transcribed. Here immunoSEQ multiplex PCR was the method, and the copy in TCRdb shows in-frame clones only, minus some. Of 500,000 to 700,000 clones in the sample, roughly 16% were seen once. This clone has just a few counts. Its matching antigen is unknown. This clonotype was obtained from a man aged 18 to 30 in good health. The chain links TRBV28 to TRBJ2-7; 7 nucleotides agree with TRBD2. Sequenced: naive CD4+ T cells from blood. The CDR3 protein is CASSPISGWRAEQYF. The CDR3 nucleotides read TGTGCCAGCAGCCCAATTAGCGGGTGGCGGGCCGAGCAGTACTTC. Full variable domain (missing parts from reference TRBV28 and TRBJ2-7): DVKVTQSSRYLVKRTGEKVFLECVQDMDHENMFWYRQDPGLGLRLIYFSYDVKMKEKGDIPEGYSVSREKKERFSLILESASTNQTSMYLCASSPISGWRAEQYFGPGTRLTVT.